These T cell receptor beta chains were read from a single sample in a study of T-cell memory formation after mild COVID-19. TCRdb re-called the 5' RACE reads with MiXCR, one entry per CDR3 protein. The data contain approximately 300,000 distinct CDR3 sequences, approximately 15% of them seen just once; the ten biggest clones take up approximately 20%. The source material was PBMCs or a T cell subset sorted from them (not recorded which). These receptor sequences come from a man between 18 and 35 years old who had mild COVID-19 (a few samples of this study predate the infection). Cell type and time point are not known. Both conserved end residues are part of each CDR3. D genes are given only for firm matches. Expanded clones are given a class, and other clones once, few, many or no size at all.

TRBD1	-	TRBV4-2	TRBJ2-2	TGTGCCAGCAGCCGCGACAGGGATGTCACCGGGGAGCTGTTTTTT	CASSRDRDVTGELFF
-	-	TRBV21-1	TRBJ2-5	TGTGCCAGCAGCCTATGTCAAGAGACCCAGTACTTC	CASSLCQETQYF
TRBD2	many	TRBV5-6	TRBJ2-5	TGTGCCAGCAGCCTAGGACTAGCGGGGGTGGAGACCCAGTACTTC	CASSLGLAGVETQYF
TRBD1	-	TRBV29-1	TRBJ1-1	TGCAGCGCTAGAACCGGGACAGTGAACACTGAAGCTTTCTTT	CSARTGTVNTEAFF
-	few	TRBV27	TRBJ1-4	TGTGCCAGCACCAGGGCCCAGGGAGAGAAACTGTTTTTT	CASTRAQGEKLFF
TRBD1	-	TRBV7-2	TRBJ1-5	TGTGCCAGCAGCTCCCCGGACAGGGGGGATCAGCCCCAGCATTTT	CASSSPDRGDQPQHF
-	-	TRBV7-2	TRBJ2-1	TGTGCCAGCAGCTTAGAGTCCAGCGTCTCCTACAATGAGCAGTTCTTC	CASSLESSVSYNEQFF
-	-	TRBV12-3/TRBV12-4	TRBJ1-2	TGTGCCAGCAGTTCCTACGCACAGGGAAACTATGGCTACACCTTC	CASSSYAQGNYGYTF
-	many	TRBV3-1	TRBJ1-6	TGTGCCAGCAGTGCTGGGGGCCAATCACCCCTCCACTTT	CASSAGGQSPLHF
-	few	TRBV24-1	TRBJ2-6	TGTGCCACCAGTTTCGGACCCTCTGGGGCCAACGTCCTGACTTTC	CATSFGPSGANVLTF
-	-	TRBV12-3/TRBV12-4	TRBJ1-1	TGTGCCAGCAGCCCCAGGAGATACACTGAAGCTTTCTTT	CASSPRRYTEAFF
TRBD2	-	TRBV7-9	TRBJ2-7	TGTGCCAGCAGCTCAACCTTACTAGCGGGGACCTCCTACGAGCAGTACTTC	CASSSTLLAGTSYEQYF
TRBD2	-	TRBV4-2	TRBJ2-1	TGTGCCAGCAGCTCAGGGAGGGGCAATGAGCAGTTCTTC	CASSSGRGNEQFF
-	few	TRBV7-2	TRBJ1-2	TGTGCCAGCAGCGTCCCGCCGGGCCGTGCTAACTATGGCTACACCTTC	CASSVPPGRANYGYTF
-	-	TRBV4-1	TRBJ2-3	TGCGCCAGCAGCCACGCTAGGACGGGGGAGAACACAGATACGCAGTATTTT	CASSHARTGENTDTQYF
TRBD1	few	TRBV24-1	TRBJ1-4	TGTGCCACCAGTGATTTCGCAGGGGGGAAACTGTTTTTT	CATSDFAGGKLFF
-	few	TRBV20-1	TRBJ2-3	TGCAGTGCTAGGGGGGGGGGCACGGATACGCAGTATTTT	CSARGGGTDTQYF
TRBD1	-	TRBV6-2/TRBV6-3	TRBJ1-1	TGTGCCAGCAGTTACTCGCGACAGGGGAGGGACACTGAAGCTTTCTTT	CASSYSRQGRDTEAFF
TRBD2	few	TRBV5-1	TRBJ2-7	TGCGCCAGCAGCACCCTAGCGGGGGGGCCGGACGAGCAGTACTTC	CASSTLAGGPDEQYF
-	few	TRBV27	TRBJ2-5	TGTGCCAGCAGTCCCCTCGGGGTGGGGAAAGAGACCCAGTACTTC	CASSPLGVGKETQYF
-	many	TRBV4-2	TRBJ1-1	TGTGCCAGCAGCCAAGCCCCGACAGTGAACACTGAAGCTTTCTTT	CASSQAPTVNTEAFF
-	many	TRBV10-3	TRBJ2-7	TGTGCCATCAGTGAGCCCGACACAGAATTAACCTACGAGCAGTACTTC	CAISEPDTELTYEQYF
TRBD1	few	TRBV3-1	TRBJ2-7	TGTGCCAGCAGCTTCCAGACCGGGACAGGGGGCGAGCAGTACTTC	CASSFQTGTGGEQYF
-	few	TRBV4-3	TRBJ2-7	TGCGCCAGCAGCCAATTGATAACATGGGACGAGCAGTACTTC	CASSQLITWDEQYF
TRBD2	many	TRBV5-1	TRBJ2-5	TGCGCCAGCAGCTTGTTACCAGCCGGGACTAGCGGGGGAGAGACCCAGTACTTC	CASSLLPAGTSGGETQYF
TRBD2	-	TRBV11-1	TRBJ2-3	TGTGCCAGCAGCTCGCCGGGACTAGTGAGAGATACGCAGTATTTT	CASSSPGLVRDTQYF
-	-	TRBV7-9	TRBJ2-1	TGTGCCAGCAGCCCAACCGGGGACGGGACGATTTTCTTC	CASSPTGDGTIFF
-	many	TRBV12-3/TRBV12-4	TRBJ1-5	TGTGCCAGCAGTTTAGGGTCGGGTGGCAATCAGCCCCAGCATTTT	CASSLGSGGNQPQHF
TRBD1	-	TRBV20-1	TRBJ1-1	TGCAGTGCCCTAGGACAGGGCGACACTGAAGCTTTCTTT	CSALGQGDTEAFF
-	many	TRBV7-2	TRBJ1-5	TGTGCCAGCAGCTTAGACGATATCCAACCCCAGCATTTT	CASSLDDIQPQHF
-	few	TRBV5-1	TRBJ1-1	TGCGCCAGCAGCTTGGATGGGGGCTCTGAAGCTTTCTTT	CASSLDGGSEAFF
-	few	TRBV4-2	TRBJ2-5	TGTGCCAGCAGCCCCTCCGTGGGGCGCCAAGAGACCCAGTACTTC	CASSPSVGRQETQYF
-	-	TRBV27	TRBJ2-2	TGTGCCAGCAGTTTACGGGGGAGCGCCGGGGAGCTGTTTTTT	CASSLRGSAGELFF
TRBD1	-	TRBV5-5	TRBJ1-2	TGTGCCAGCAGCCCCGGACAGGACGGGGGGGGCTACACCTTC	CASSPGQDGGGYTF
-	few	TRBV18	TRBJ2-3	TGTGCCAGCTCACCATTGGCAGGGACTTCAGATACGCAGTATTTT	CASSPLAGTSDTQYF
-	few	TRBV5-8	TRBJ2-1	TGTGCCAGCAGCACAGGAGGTTGGGGGGCGAAAGAGCAGTTCTTC	CASSTGGWGAKEQFF
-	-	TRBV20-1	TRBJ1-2	TGCAGTGCTCCTAAGGGAGGCTACACCTTC	CSAPKGGYTF
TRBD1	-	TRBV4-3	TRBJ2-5	TGCGCCAGCAGCCAGGATGGGGCAACAGGGGACGAGACCCAGTACTTC	CASSQDGATGDETQYF
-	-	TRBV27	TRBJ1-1	TGTGCCACTGTGGGGTGGACCACTGAAGCTTTCTTT	CATVGWTTEAFF
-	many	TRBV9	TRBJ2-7	TGTGCCAGCAGCGTAGAACTAGCTTCACACTACGAGCAGTACTTC	CASSVELASHYEQYF
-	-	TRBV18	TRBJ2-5	TGTGCCAGCTCACCTACTAGCTGGCAAGAGACCCAGTACTTC	CASSPTSWQETQYF
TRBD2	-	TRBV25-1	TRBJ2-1	TGTGCCAGCACCCCGGGAGGGTACAATGAGCAGTTCTTC	CASTPGGYNEQFF
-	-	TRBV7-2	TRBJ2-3	TGTGCCAGCAGTCCCGAGAGACCTGGCACAGATACGCAGTATTTT	CASSPERPGTDTQYF
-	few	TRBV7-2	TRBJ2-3	TGTGCCAGCAGCTCGGTGTCCCCCCGGGTTGCAGCTAGCACAGATACGCAGTATTTT	CASSSVSPRVAASTDTQYF
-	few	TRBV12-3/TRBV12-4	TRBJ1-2	TGTGCCAGCACTAGACAGCAGCGAAACTATGGCTACACCTTC	CASTRQQRNYGYTF
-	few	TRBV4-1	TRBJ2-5	TGCGCCAGCAGCCAAGGGGGTCTAGGAGAGACCCAGTACTTC	CASSQGGLGETQYF